The 17 T cell receptor beta chains below were found in one sample sequenced in a study of T cell responses to AZD1222 COVID-19 vaccine. Sequenced by immunoSEQ multiplex PCR; TCRdb stores in-frame clones only, minus some. Found here are some 100,000 clones, 87% of them singletons; the top ten hold 4% to 4.5%. Sequenced here: peripheral blood, sampled on day 0 of MenACWY control vaccination. Receptors originate from an adult in good health.

The chain combines TRBV4-1 with TRBJ1-2; maybe TRBD1 (5 bases). CDR3 length: 13 amino acids. The germline gives CDR1 MGHRA, CDR2 YSYEKL. Trimming pared 3 bases from V and 10 bases from J, leaving 15 bases between. DNA of the CDR3: TGCGCCAGCAGCCAGACTCCATCAGGGCCCTACACCTTC. It yields the protein CASSQTPSGPYTF.

The chain couples TRBV29-1 to TRBJ2-3; D not resolved. V was cut by 3 bases and J by 6 bases, with 7 bases left in between. The CDR3 covers 11 residues. CDR1 is SQVTM, CDR2 ANQGSEA, per germline. CDR3 in amino acids: CSVDVGDTQYF. For the CDR3, the DNA is TGCAGCGTTGATGTAGGGGATACGCAGTATTTT.

This clone is a singleton in its sample. V gene TRBV3-1 (or the pseudogene TRBV3-2) combines with J gene TRBJ1-2; D unclear. With 2 bases removed from V and 2 bases from J, the gap between germline ends came to 6 bases. CDR1 and CDR2 from the germline V gene are LGHDT and YNNKEL (reference sequence). The CDR3 is 13 residues long. Written as DNA, the CDR3 is TGTGCCAGCAGCCAACGAGGGAACTATGGCTACACCTTC. Encoded protein: CASSQRGNYGYTF.

The chain couples TRBV9 to TRBJ1-2; D unresolved. The V end was cut by 0 bases, the J end by 3 bases, with 12 bases between. Germline-derived CDR1 and CDR2 are SGDLS and YYNGEE. This CDR3 has 15 residues. CDR3 in amino acids: CASSVVPRGDYGYTF. CDR3 in DNA: TGTGCCAGCAGCGTAGTCCCGCGGGGAGACTATGGCTACACCTTC.

V is TRBV4-1 and J is TRBJ2-1, with TRBD1 matching over 8 bases. From germline, CDR1 is MGHRA and CDR2 YSYEKL. The CDR3 spans 13 residues. J was trimmed by 10 bases and V by 4 bases; bases with no gene match: 6. CDR3 sequence (DNA): TGCGCCAGCAGCCTCGGACAGGGCAAAGAGCAGTTCTTC. Translated: CASSLGQGKEQFF.

The rearrangement joins TRBV19 to TRBJ2-2; D call uncertain. V was clipped by 6 bases and J by 2 bases, with 19 bases between them. The CDR3 covers 17 residues. CDR1 is LNHDA, CDR2 SQIVND, per germline (reference sequence). CDR3 region: CASSLSWTGKNTGELFF. CDR3 coding DNA: TGTGCCAGTAGCCTTTCCTGGACGGGCAAAAACACCGGGGAGCTGTTTTTT.

The chain joins TRBV12-3 or TRBV12-4 to TRBJ1-6; D is undetermined. The ends were cut back, 4 bases at V and 8 bases at J, with 9 bases in the middle. There are 13 residues in the CDR3. The CDR3: CASSSGDYSPLHF. The CDR3 nucleotides read TGTGCCAGCAGTTCCGGGGATTATTCACCCCTCCACTTT.

CDR3 bases: TGTGCCAGCAGCCTCATAGCGGGGGAGGGGACAGATACGCAGTATTTT. It is translated as CASSLIAGEGTDTQYF. The chain combines TRBV7-3 with TRBJ2-3, with 9 nucleotides matching TRBD2. The CDR3 spans 16 residues. The ends lost 5 bases at V and 3 bases at J; junction bases unmatched: 9. CDR1 is SGHTA, CDR2 FQGTGA, per germline.

The rearrangement links TRBV11-2 to TRBJ1-3; D might be TRBD1 (5 bases). V lost 3 bases and J 2 bases, leaving 20 bases between the germline ends. The CDR3 covers 18 residues. Looked up from germline, CDR1 is SGHAT and CDR2 is FQNNGV. CDR3 in amino acids: CASSLRQGALSTGNTIYF. CDR3 in DNA: TGTGCCAGCAGCTTGAGACAAGGGGCCCTTTCGACTGGAAACACCATATATTTT.

V usage is TRBV2 and J usage is TRBJ2-7, with TRBD1 as a possible D gene (7 bases). The CDR3 extends over 14 amino acids. Looked up from germline, CDR1 is SNHLY and CDR2 is FYNNEI. Trimming left V 2 bases short and J 1 base short, with 9 bases between. The CDR3 coding sequence is TGTGCCAGCAGTGAACAGGGGGGATCCTACGAGCAGTACTTC. It yields the protein CASSEQGGSYEQYF.

The genes are TRBV5-6 and TRBJ1-2; 12 bases map to TRBD1. CDR1 is SGHDT, CDR2 YYEEEE, per germline. The CDR3 runs to 15 residues. V gave up 3 bases and J gave up 8 bases; unmatched junction bases: 8. The CDR3 region is CASSSKGTGGRGYTF. For the CDR3, the DNA is TGTGCCAGCAGCTCCAAGGGGACAGGGGGCCGGGGCTACACCTTC.

V usage is TRBV30 and J usage is TRBJ1-5; D perhaps matches TRBD1 (5 bases). Germline V CDR1 and CDR2: GTSNPN, SVGIG (reference sequence). The V end lost 3 bases, the J end lost 4 bases, and 13 bases lay between the germline ends. The length of the CDR3 is 14 residues. The CDR3 bases are TGTGCCTGGAGCCACGGGACGGGGAATCAGCCCCAGCATTTT. Its protein is CAWSHGTGNQPQHF.

The chain couples TRBV7-2 to TRBJ2-3; D gene unclear. Per the germline V gene, CDR1 is SGHTA and CDR2 is FQGNSA. Trimming left V 5 bases short and J 5 bases short, with 11 bases between. The length of the CDR3 is 13 residues. For the CDR3, the DNA is TGTGCCAGCAGCACCCGAGTCGTAGATACGCAGTATTTT. Translation: CASSTRVVDTQYF.

This clone showed up just a few times. The chain is built from TRBV28 and TRBJ1-1; D gene unclear. The CDR3 extends over 11 amino acids. The V and J ends lost 8 bases and 2 bases respectively, with 6 bases between them. Germline CDR1 is MDHEN and CDR2 is SYDVKM. CDR3 sequence reads: CASLSNTEAFF. The DNA of the CDR3 is TGTGCCAGCCTGAGTAACACTGAAGCTTTCTTT.

This rearrangement joins TRBV5-1 to TRBJ1-1; D is perhaps TRBD1 (5 bases). Germline-derived CDR1 and CDR2 are SGHRS and YFSETQ. The CDR3 consists of 15 residues. V was trimmed by 0 bases and J by 1 base, leaving 10 bases between them. The CDR3 spells CASSLVAGRNTEAFF. The CDR3 nucleotides read TGCGCCAGCAGCTTGGTGGCAGGGAGGAACACTGAAGCTTTCTTT.

The J gene is TRBJ1-4, the V gene TRBV18; 10 bases match TRBD1. This CDR3 has 15 residues. Germline V gene data show CDR1 as KGHSH and CDR2 as LQKENI. After removal of 3 bases from V and 6 bases from J, the junction contained 4 bases not matched to a gene. The CDR3: CASSPSGQGYEKLFF. CDR3 bases: TGTGCCAGCTCACCGTCGGGACAGGGGTATGAAAAACTGTTTTTT. Together with reference TRBV18 and TRBJ1-4, the CDR3 gives the full variable domain: NAGVMQNPRHLVRRRGQEARLRCSPMKGHSHVYWYRQLPEEGLKFMVYLQKENIIDESGMPKERFSAEFPKEGPSILRIQQVVRGDSAAYFCASSPSGQGYEKLFFGSGTQLSVL.

The J gene is TRBJ2-3, the V gene TRBV29-1, with 7 bases aligning to TRBD1. CDR1 SQVTM and CDR2 ANQGSEA come from the germline V gene. This CDR3 is built from 15 residues. With V trimmed by 3 bases and J by 1 base, 7 bases remained unmatched. The CDR3 region is CSVDGFGQGTDTQYF. As DNA, the CDR3 is TGCAGCGTTGATGGCTTCGGACAGGGCACAGATACGCAGTATTTT.